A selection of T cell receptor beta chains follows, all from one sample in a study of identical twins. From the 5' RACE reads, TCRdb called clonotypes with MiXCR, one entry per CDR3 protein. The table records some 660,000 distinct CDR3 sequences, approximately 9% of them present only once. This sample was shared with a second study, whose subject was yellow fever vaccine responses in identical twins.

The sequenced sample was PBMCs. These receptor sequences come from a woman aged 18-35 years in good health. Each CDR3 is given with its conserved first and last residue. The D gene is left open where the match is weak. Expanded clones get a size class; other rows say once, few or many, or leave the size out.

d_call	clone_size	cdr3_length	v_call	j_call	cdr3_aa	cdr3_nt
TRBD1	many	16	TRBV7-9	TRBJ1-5	CASSFRGQGPPQPQHF	TGTGCCAGCAGCTTCAGGGGACAGGGTCCCCCTCAGCCCCAGCATTTT
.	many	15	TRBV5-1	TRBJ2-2	CASSLGGRNTGELFF	TGCGCCAGCAGCTTGGGGGGCCGGAACACCGGGGAGCTGTTTTTT
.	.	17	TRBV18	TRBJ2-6	CASSPTGVSSGANVLTF	TGTGCCAGCTCACCAACCGGGGTGAGCTCTGGGGCCAACGTCCTGACTTTC
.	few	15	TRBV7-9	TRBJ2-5	CASSFQGGEVETQYF	TGTGCCAGCAGCTTCCAGGGAGGCGAAGTAGAGACCCAGTACTTC
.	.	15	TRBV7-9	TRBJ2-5	CASSLSTGREETQYF	TGTGCCAGCAGCTTAAGCACAGGGCGTGAAGAGACCCAGTACTTC
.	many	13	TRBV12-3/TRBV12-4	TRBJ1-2	CASSGRIAYGYTF	TGTGCCAGCAGTGGCAGGATCGCCTATGGCTACACCTTC
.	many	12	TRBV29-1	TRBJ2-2	CSVLRATGELFF	TGCAGCGTTCTCAGGGCCACCGGGGAGCTGTTTTTT
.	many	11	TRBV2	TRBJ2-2	CASSAQGELFF	TGTGCCAGCAGTGCACAAGGGGAGCTGTTTTTT
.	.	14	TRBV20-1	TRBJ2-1	CSARAPLPYNEQFF	TGCAGTGCTAGAGCCCCGTTGCCATACAATGAGCAGTTCTTC
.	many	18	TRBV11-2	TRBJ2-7	CASSSLPTTEGLTYEQYF	TGTGCCAGCAGCTCACTCCCAACCACCGAGGGTCTGACCTACGAGCAGTACTTC
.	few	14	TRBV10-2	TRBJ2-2	CASKKQGNTGELFF	TGCGCCAGCAAAAAACAGGGGAACACCGGGGAGCTGTTTTTT
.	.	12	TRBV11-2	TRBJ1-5	CASSHINQPQHF	TGTGCCAGCAGCCACATTAATCAGCCCCAGCATTTT
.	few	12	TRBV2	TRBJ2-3	CASRRTTGTQYF	TGTGCCAGCAGGAGGACTACGGGTACGCAGTATTTT
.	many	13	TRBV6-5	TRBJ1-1	CASSLTPNTEAFF	TGTGCCAGCAGTTTGACACCGAACACTGAAGCTTTCTTT
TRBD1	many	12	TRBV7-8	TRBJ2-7	CASSGQEYEQYF	TGTGCCAGCAGTGGACAGGAGTACGAGCAGTACTTC
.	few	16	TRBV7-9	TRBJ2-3	CASSSGVGIIADTQYF	TGTGCCAGCAGCTCCGGAGTGGGAATTATTGCAGATACGCAGTATTTT
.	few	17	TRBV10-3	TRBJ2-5	CATKQAPQDRHQETQYF	TGTGCCACCAAACAGGCCCCCCAGGATAGGCACCAAGAGACCCAGTACTTC
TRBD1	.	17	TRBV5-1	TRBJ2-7	CASSAAGQGTSSYEQYF	TGCGCCAGCAGCGCGGCCGGACAGGGAACCAGCTCCTACGAGCAGTACTTC
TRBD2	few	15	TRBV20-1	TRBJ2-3	CSAEGLAGRTDTQYF	TGCAGTGCTGAAGGACTAGCGGGCCGCACAGATACGCAGTATTTT
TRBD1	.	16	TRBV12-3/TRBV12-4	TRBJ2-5	CASTETGTGGQKTQYF	TGTGCCAGCACCGAAACCGGGACAGGGGGCCAAAAGACCCAGTACTTC
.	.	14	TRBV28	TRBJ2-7	CASSFPLGSYEQYF	TGTGCCAGCAGTTTCCCCCTTGGGTCCTACGAGCAGTACTTC
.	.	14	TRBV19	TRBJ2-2	CASSSGTATGELFF	TGTGCCAGTAGTTCCGGGACGGCCACCGGGGAGCTGTTTTTT
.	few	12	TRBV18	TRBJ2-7	CASSPSLGEQYF	TGTGCCAGCTCACCGTCCCTCGGAGAGCAGTACTTC
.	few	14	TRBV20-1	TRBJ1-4	CSAIGRSSHEKLFF	TGCAGTGCAATAGGACGGTCCAGCCATGAAAAACTGTTTTTT
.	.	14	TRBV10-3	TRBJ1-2	CAISADRVGDGYTF	TGTGCCATCAGCGCTGACCGGGTAGGTGATGGCTACACCTTC
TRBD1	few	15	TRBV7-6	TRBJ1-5	CASSPGTGVLQPQHF	TGTGCCAGCAGCCCCGGGACAGGGGTTCTTCAGCCCCAGCATTTT